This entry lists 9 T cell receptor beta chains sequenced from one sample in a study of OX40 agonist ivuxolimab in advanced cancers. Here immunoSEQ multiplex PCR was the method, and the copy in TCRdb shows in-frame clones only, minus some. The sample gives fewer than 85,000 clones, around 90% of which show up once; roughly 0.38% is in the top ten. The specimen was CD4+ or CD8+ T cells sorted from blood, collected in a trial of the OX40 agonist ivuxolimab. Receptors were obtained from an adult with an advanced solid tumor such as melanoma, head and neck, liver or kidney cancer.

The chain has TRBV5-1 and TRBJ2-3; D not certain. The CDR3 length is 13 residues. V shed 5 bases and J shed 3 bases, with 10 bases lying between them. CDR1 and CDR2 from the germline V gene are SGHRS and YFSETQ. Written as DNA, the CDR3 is TGCGCCAGCAGTCCCGGGTCTACAGATACGCAGTATTTT. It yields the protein CASSPGSTDTQYF. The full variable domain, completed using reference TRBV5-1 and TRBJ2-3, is KAGVTQTPRYLIKTRGQQVTLSCSPISGHRSVSWYQQTPGQGLQFLFEYFSETQRNKGNFPGRFSGRQFSNSRSEMNVSTLELGDSALYLCASSPGSTDTQYFGPGTRLTVL.

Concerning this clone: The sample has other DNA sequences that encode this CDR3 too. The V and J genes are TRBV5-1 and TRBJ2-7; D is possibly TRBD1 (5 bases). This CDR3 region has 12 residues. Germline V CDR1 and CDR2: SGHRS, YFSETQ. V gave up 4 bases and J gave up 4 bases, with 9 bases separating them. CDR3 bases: TGCGCCAGCAGCAGCCAGGGTTACGAGCAGTACTTC. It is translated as CASSSQGYEQYF.

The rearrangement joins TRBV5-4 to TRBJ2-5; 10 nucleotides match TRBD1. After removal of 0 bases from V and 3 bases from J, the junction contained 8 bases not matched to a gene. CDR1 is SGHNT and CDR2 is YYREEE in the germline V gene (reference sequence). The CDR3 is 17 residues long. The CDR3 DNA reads TGTGCCAGCAGCTTGGACCTCCGGGACAGGGGAGAAGAGACCCAGTACTTC. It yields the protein CASSLDLRDRGEETQYF.

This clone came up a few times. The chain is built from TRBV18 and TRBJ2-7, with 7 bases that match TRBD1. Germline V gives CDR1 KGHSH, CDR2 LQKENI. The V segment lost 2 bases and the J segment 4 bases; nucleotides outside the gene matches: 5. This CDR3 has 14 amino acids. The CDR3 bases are TGTGCCAGCTCACCAGTAACAGGGGAATACGAGCAGTACTTC. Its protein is CASSPVTGEYEQYF. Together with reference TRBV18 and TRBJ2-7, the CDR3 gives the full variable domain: NAGVMQNPRHLVRRRGQEARLRCSPMKGHSHVYWYRQLPEEGLKFMVYLQKENIIDESGMPKERFSAEFPKEGPSILRIQQVVRGDSAAYFCASSPVTGEYEQYFGPGTRLTVT.

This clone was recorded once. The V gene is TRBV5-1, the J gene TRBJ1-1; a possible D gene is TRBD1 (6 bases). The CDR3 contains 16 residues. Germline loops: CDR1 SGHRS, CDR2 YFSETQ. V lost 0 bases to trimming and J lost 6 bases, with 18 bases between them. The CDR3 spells CASSLGVGGGVPEAFF. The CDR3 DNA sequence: TGCGCCAGCAGCTTGGGTGTCGGAGGGGGAGTGCCTGAAGCTTTCTTT. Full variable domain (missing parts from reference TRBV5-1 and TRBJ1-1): KAGVTQTPRYLIKTRGQQVTLSCSPISGHRSVSWYQQTPGQGLQFLFEYFSETQRNKGNFPGRFSGRQFSNSRSEMNVSTLELGDSALYLCASSLGVGGGVPEAFFGQGTRLTVV.

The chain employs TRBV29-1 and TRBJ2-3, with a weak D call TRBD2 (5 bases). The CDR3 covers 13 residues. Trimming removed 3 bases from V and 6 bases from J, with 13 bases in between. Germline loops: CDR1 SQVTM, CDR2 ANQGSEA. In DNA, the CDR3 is TGCAGCGTTGATAGAGTTGAGCGGGATACGCAGTATTTT. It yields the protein CSVDRVERDTQYF.

The DNA for the CDR3 is TGTGCCAGCAGTTACTCGAACCAGGAAGTGTACGAGCAGTACTTC. It encodes CASSYSNQEVYEQYF. The rearrangement joins TRBV6-6 to TRBJ2-7; D is unresolved. CDR3 length equals 15 residues. Germline CDR1 and CDR2: MNHNY and SVGAGI (reference sequence). V dropped 0 bases and J dropped 4 bases, with 13 bases sitting between them.

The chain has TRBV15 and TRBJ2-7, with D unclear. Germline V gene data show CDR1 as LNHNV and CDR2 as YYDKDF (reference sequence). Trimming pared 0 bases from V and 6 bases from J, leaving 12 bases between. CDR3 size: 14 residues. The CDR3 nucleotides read TGTGCCACCAGCAGAGATTTGTCGTTGGGCGAGCAGTACTTC. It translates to CATSRDLSLGEQYF.

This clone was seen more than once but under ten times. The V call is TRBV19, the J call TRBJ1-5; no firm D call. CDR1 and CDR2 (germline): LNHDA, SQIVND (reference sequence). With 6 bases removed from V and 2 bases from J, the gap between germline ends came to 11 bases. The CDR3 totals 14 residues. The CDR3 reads CASRWGSGNQPQHF. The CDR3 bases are TGTGCCAGTAGGTGGGGTAGTGGCAATCAGCCCCAGCATTTT. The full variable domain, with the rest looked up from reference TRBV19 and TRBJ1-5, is DGGITQSPKYLFRKEGQNVTLSCEQNLNHDAMYWYRQDPGQGLRLIYYSQIVNDFQKGDIAEGYSVSREKKESFPLTVTSAQKNPTAFYLCASRWGSGNQPQHFGDGTRLSIL.